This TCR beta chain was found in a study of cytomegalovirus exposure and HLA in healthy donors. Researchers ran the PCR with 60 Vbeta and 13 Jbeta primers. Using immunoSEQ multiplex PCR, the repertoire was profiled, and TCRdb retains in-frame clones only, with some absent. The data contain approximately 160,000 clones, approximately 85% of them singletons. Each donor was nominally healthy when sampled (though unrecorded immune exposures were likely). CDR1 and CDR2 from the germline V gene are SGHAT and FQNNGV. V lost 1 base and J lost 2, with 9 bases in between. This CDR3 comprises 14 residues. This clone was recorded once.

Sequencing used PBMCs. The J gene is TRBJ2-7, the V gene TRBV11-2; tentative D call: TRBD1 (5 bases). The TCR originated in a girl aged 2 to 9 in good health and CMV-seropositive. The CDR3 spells CASSLAAGTYEQYF. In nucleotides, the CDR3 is TGTGCCAGCAGCTTAGCGGCAGGGACCTACGAGCAGTACTTC.